The 5 T cell receptor beta chains listed next were all sequenced from one sample in a study of brain T cells in children with intractable seizures. Sequenced by immunoSEQ multiplex PCR; TCRdb stores in-frame clones only, minus some. This table has 110,000 or so clones, roughly 94% appearing once. Sequenced here: peripheral blood, sampled at surgery. These receptors all come from a boy under three years old with hemimegalencephaly and intractable seizures.

The chain uses TRBV14 and TRBJ2-1; unclear D gene. This CDR3 has 14 amino acids. CDR1 is SGHDN and CDR2 is FVKESK in the germline V gene. Deletions cut 2 bases from V and 3 bases from J, with 8 bases between. The CDR3 here is CASSQFWDYNEQFF. The CDR3 region has the DNA TGTGCCAGCAGCCAATTCTGGGACTACAATGAGCAGTTCTTC.

The chain joins TRBV6-6 to TRBJ1-3; D not certain. V dropped 0 bases and J dropped 2 bases, with 8 bases sitting between them. Per the germline V gene, CDR1 is MNHNY and CDR2 is SVGAGI (reference sequence). The CDR3 has 15 amino acids. The CDR3 bases are TGTGCCAGCAGTTACTCTGGCCAGGCTGGAAACACCATATATTTT. This sequence encodes CASSYSGQAGNTIYF.

The rearrangement links TRBV10-2 to TRBJ1-6, with D tentatively TRBD1 (6 bases). Deletions cut 4 bases from V and 14 bases from J, with 27 bases between. The CDR3 runs 17 residues. The germline CDR1 and CDR2 sequences are WSHSY and SAAADI. The chain's CDR3 is CASSAPRGGTQRLTLHF. The CDR3 nucleotides are TGCGCCAGCAGTGCTCCCAGAGGGGGGACGCAGCGTTTAACCCTCCACTTT.

The chain has TRBV19 and TRBJ2-6, with TRBD1 identical over 8 bases. The germline V gene has CDR1 LNHDA and CDR2 SQIVND (reference sequence). CDR3 size: 15 residues. Losses at the gene ends were 5 bases for V and 4 bases for J; bases not matched to a gene: 4. The CDR3 here is CASSPRTGGANVLTF. The CDR3 DNA is TGTGCCAGTAGTCCCCGGACAGGGGGGGCCAACGTCCTGACTTTC.

CDR3 sequence: CAWTSSGRGYTGELFF. The CDR3 coding sequence is TGTGCCTGGACATCTAGCGGGAGGGGGTACACCGGGGAGCTGTTTTTT. The V call is TRBV30, the J call TRBJ2-2; TRBD2 matches 12 bases. The CDR3 covers 16 residues. The germline V gene encodes CDR1 GTSNPN and CDR2 SVGIG (reference sequence). J lost 3 bases, V lost 4 bases, and 6 bases had no gene match.